A selection of T cell receptor beta chains follows, all from one sample in a study of T cell changes during pregnancy in multiple sclerosis. Clones were sequenced by immunoSEQ multiplex PCR, and TCRdb holds only the in-frame ones, with some missing. The sample includes tens of thousands of clones, 91% of them seen just once. The material was peripheral blood, obtained in the third trimester of pregnancy. These receptors were taken from a female donor in good health, enrolled as a control in a pregnancy study. Both conserved end residues are part of each CDR3. A D gene is named only where the DNA matches it firmly. Some rows mark clone size as missing; the rest say once, few, many or name a class of expanded clone.

CSAIRGTQYF TGCAGTGCCATACGGGGGACGCAGTATTTT TRBJ2-3 TRBV20-1 . .
CASSSLGLASTDTQYF TGCGCCAGCAGCTCTTTGGGACTAGCGTCCACAGATACGCAGTATTTT TRBJ2-3 TRBV5-1 . TRBD2
CASSPLPNQKQETQYF TGTGCCAGCAGCCCCCTCCCCAACCAGAAGCAAGAGACCCAGTACTTC TRBJ2-5 TRBV5-4 . .
CASSGQGDGYTF TGCGCCAGCAGCGGACAGGGGGATGGCTACACCTTC TRBJ1-2 TRBV5-1 . TRBD1
CASSLGGTSGYNEQFF TGCGCCAGCAGCTTGGGAGGGACTAGCGGATACAATGAGCAGTTCTTC TRBJ2-1 TRBV5-1 few TRBD2
CASSPPSGFTGELFF TGTGCCAGCAGCCCCCCTAGCGGGTTCACCGGGGAGCTGTTTTTT TRBJ2-2 TRBV28 . TRBD2
CASSLWASWRLEQFF TGTGCCAGCAGTTTATGGGCTAGTTGGAGACTTGAGCAGTTCTTC TRBJ2-1 TRBV28 . .
CASSLAGSSYNEQFF TGTGCCAGCAGTTTAGCCGGGAGCTCCTACAATGAGCAGTTCTTC TRBJ2-1 TRBV27 . .
CASSLDSTSTDTQYF TGTGCCAGCAGTTTAGACAGCACTAGCACAGATACGCAGTATTTT TRBJ2-3 TRBV28 . .
CASSWDRGNEQFF TGTGCCAGCAGCTGGGACAGGGGTAATGAGCAGTTCTTC TRBJ2-1 TRBV13 . TRBD1
CASSRQGGYEQYF TGTGCCAGTAGTAGGCAGGGGGGATACGAGCAGTACTTC TRBJ2-7 TRBV19 . .
CASRLRGSTDTQYF TGCGCCAGCAGGCTGCGGGGCTCCACAGATACGCAGTATTTT TRBJ2-3 TRBV5-1 . .
CSVDPQGAAGGYTF TGCAGCGTTGATCCACAGGGAGCAGCAGGTGGCTACACCTTC TRBJ1-2 TRBV29-1 . .
CASSLGGTANEKLFF TGTGCCAGCAGCTTGGGAGGGACAGCTAATGAAAAACTGTTTTTT TRBJ1-4 TRBV5-4 . TRBD1
CASSDRTGGANQPQHF TGTGCCAGCAGTGACCGGACAGGGGGCGCGAATCAGCCCCAGCATTTT TRBJ1-5 TRBV2 . TRBD1
CASSQVVVSYEQYF TGCGCCAGCAGCCAAGTCGTCGTGTCCTACGAGCAGTACTTC TRBJ2-7 TRBV4-1 . .
CAWDLSGGQFCTDTQYF TGTGCCTGGGACCTTAGCGGGGGTCAATTCTGCACAGATACGCAGTATTTT TRBJ2-3 TRBV30 . TRBD2
CASSDSGRDRRTYGYTF TGCGCCAGCAGTGATAGTGGGAGGGACCGGCGTACCTATGGCTACACCTTC TRBJ1-2 TRBV5-1 . .
CASSFTGGRPAISPLHF TGTGCCAGCAGCTTTACAGGGGGCCGACCGGCAATTTCACCCCTCCACTTT TRBJ1-6 TRBV7-3 . TRBD1
CASSLERGLGNEKLFF TGCGCCAGCAGCCTGGAGAGGGGGCTGGGGAATGAAAAACTGTTTTTT TRBJ1-4 TRBV4-1 . TRBD1
CASSSSRLSGEQYF TGTGCCAGCAGCTCATCCCGACTCTCGGGCGAGCAGTACTTC TRBJ2-7 TRBV7-2 . .
CASSFTGAAAWNTEAFF TGTGCCAGCAGCTTTACAGGGGCGGCGGCATGGAACACTGAAGCTTTCTTT TRBJ1-1 TRBV5-6 . TRBD1
CASSELGGQLNEQFF TGTGCCAGCAGTGAATTAGGGGGACAACTCAATGAGCAGTTCTTC TRBJ2-1 TRBV25-1 . .
CASSFQTGGFGTEAFF TGTGCCAGCAGTTTCCAAACAGGGGGCTTTGGCACTGAAGCTTTCTTT TRBJ1-1 TRBV6-6 . TRBD1
CASDYLGTEAFF TGTGCCAGCGACTACCTGGGAACTGAAGCTTTCTTT TRBJ1-1 TRBV7-9 . .
CASSTGYGYTF TGTGCCAGTAGTACAGGGTATGGCTACACCTTC TRBJ1-2 TRBV19 . .
CASSLAGSRGGSYEQYF TGTGCCAGCAGCTTGGCCGGTTCGCGGGGGGGCTCCTACGAGCAGTACTTC TRBJ2-7 TRBV5-6 . TRBD2
CASSLGGRYEQYF TGTGCCAGCAGTTTAGGCGGGAGGTACGAGCAGTACTTC TRBJ2-7 TRBV27 . TRBD2
CASTEGNPQYF TGTGCCAGCACGGAGGGCAACCCCCAGTACTTC TRBJ2-5 TRBV6-1 . .
CASSQKPGQGFQDVAKNIQYF TGCGCCAGCAGCCAAAAACCGGGACAGGGTTTCCAGGACGTAGCCAAAAACATTCAGTACTTC TRBJ2-4 TRBV5-1 . TRBD1
CASSPITGGPGELFF TGTGCCAGCAGCCCCATTACCGGCGGGCCCGGGGAGCTGTTTTTT TRBJ2-2 TRBV5-4 . .
CASSIEGRGRVADTQYF TGTGCCAGTAGTATAGAAGGCAGGGGGCGCGTAGCAGATACGCAGTATTTT TRBJ2-3 TRBV19 once TRBD1
CASSSPGQRPYEQYF TGCGCCAGCAGCTCACCGGGACAGCGCCCCTACGAGCAGTACTTC TRBJ2-7 TRBV4-1 . TRBD1
CATEEISGRDNEQFF TGTGCCACCGAGGAGATTTCGGGGAGGGACAATGAGCAGTTCTTC TRBJ2-1 TRBV15 . TRBD2
CASTGQWTNNEQFF TGTGCCAGCACCGGACAGTGGACCAACAATGAGCAGTTCTTC TRBJ2-1 TRBV2 . .
CASSFSGVSDTQYF TGTGCCAGCAGCTTTTCGGGAGTTTCAGATACGCAGTATTTT TRBJ2-3 TRBV7-2 . .
CASSLGQGVYNEQFF TGTGCCAGCAGCTTGGGACAGGGGGTCTACAATGAGCAGTTCTTC TRBJ2-1 TRBV5-6 . TRBD1
CASSSRSSGSYEQYF TGTGCCAGCAGCTCCCGAAGTAGCGGGAGCTACGAGCAGTACTTC TRBJ2-7 TRBV7-2 once TRBD2
CAGTGSDTQYF TGTGCCGGGACAGGGTCAGATACGCAGTATTTT TRBJ2-3 TRBV30 . TRBD1
CATSIGQGARVEQETQYF TGTGCCACCAGCATAGGACAGGGGGCACGAGTAGAGCAAGAGACCCAGTACTTC TRBJ2-5 TRBV15 . TRBD1
CASSFGREAFF TGTGCCAGCAGTTTTGGGCGGGAAGCGTTCTTC TRBJ2-1 TRBV28 . .